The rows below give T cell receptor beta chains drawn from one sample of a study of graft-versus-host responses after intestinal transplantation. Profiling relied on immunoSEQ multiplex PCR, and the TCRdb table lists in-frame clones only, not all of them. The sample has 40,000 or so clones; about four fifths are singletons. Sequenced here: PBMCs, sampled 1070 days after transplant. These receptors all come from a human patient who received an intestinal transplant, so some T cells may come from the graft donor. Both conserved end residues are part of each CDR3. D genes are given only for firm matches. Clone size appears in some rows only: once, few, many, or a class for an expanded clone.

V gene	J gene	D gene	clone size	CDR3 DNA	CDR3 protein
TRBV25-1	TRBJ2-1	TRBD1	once	TGTGCCAGCAGTGATTGGGACAGCTCCAATGAGCAGTTCTTC	CASSDWDSSNEQFF
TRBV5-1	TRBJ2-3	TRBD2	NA	TGCGCCAGCAGCGTCGGACTAGCGGGGGCGGTGGCAGATACGCAGTATTTT	CASSVGLAGAVADTQYF
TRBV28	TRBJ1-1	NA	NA	TGTGCCAGCACCCCCGTCCGGGGCAGGGCCCTGAACACCGAAGCTTTCTTT	CASTPVRGRALNTEAFF
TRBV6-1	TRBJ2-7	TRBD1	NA	TGTGCCAGCAGTGAACCGGGACAGAGCTCCTACGAGCAGTACTTC	CASSEPGQSSYEQYF
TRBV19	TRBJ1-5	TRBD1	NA	TGTGCCAGCAACCCGGGACAGGGCAATCAGCCCCAGCATTTT	CASNPGQGNQPQHF
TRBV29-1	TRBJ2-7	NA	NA	TGCAGCGTTGAAGTCGACAGGGAGGGTTACGAGCAGTACTTC	CSVEVDREGYEQYF
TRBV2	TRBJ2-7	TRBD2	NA	TGTGCCAGCACCCAAGCGGCTAGCGGGGGATCCTACGAGCAGTACTTC	CASTQAASGGSYEQYF
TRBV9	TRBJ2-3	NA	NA	TGTGCCAGCAGCGCCGGCCCCAATCCCACAGATACGCAGTATTTT	CASSAGPNPTDTQYF
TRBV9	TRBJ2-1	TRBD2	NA	TGTGCCAGCAGCGTAAGTCCCGGGGGGACCAATGAGCAGTTCTTC	CASSVSPGGTNEQFF
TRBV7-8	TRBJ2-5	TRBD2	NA	TGTGCCAGCAGCGGGACTAGCCAAGAGACCCAGTACTTC	CASSGTSQETQYF
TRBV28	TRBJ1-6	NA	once	TGTGCCAGCAGGCCGATCGTGGGGGATGCGGCACCCCCCCACTTT	CASRPIVGDAAPPHF
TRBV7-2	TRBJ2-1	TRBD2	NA	TGTGCCAGCAGCTCCGGACTAGCCCGGGGGGAGCAGTTCTTC	CASSSGLARGEQFF
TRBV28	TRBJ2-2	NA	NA	TGTGCCAGCTATCAATCCAGGGGATCAGGGGGGGAGCTGTTTTTT	CASYQSRGSGGELFF
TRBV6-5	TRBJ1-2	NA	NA	TGTGCCAGCAGTTCGTACCGGGACGGGGCTAACTATGGCTACACCTTC	CASSSYRDGANYGYTF
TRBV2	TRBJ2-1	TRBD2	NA	TGTGCCAGCAGTGGAGAGGGACTAGCGGGAAAGGCTTTCTTTAATGAGCAGTTCTTC	CASSGEGLAGKAFFNEQFF
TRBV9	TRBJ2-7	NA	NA	TGTGCCAGCAGCGCGGGACGGAACGCGGGGGAGCAGTACTTC	CASSAGRNAGEQYF
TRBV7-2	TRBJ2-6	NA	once	TGTGCCAGCAGCCTTTACTCTGGAGCCAACGTCCTGACTTTC	CASSLYSGANVLTF
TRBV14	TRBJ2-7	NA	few	TGTGCCAGCAGCCGGACGGGACGACCCTACGAGCAGTACTTC	CASSRTGRPYEQYF
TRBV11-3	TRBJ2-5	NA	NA	TGTGCCAGCAGCTCCGGGACCAGACCTCAAGAGACCCAGTACTTC	CASSSGTRPQETQYF
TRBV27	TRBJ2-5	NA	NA	TGTGCCAGCAGTTTATGGGGGAGAACTCAAGAGACCCAGTACTTC	CASSLWGRTQETQYF
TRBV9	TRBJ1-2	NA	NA	TGTGCCAGCAGCGTAGCCGGCCTAGCGGGTGGCTACACCTTC	CASSVAGLAGGYTF
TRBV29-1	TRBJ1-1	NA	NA	TGCAGCGTTGGTGGCAGGTTTGGTACTGAAGCTTTCTTT	CSVGGRFGTEAFF
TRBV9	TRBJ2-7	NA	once	TGTGCCAGCAGCGTAGCCGGGACCCCGTCCGGGGAGCAGTACTTC	CASSVAGTPSGEQYF
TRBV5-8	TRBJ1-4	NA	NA	TGTGCCAGCAGGGTCAGGGGAGGCACTAATGAAAAACTGTTTTTT	CASRVRGGTNEKLFF
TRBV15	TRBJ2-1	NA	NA	TGTGCCACCAGCAGAGATTTAGGGGGGCCGTCTTACAATGAGCAGTTCTTC	CATSRDLGGPSYNEQFF
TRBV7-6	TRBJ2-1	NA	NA	TGTGCCAGCAGCCGTACTACAAGCTCCTACAATGAGCAGTTCTTC	CASSRTTSSYNEQFF
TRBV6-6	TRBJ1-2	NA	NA	TGTGCCGGGAGGGGCGGGGCAGGGGCCTATGGCTACACCTTC	CAGRGGAGAYGYTF
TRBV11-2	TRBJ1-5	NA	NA	TGTGCCAGCAGCGCGGAGTTCGGCGGGAAACCCCAGCATTTT	CASSAEFGGKPQHF
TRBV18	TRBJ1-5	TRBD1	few	TGTGCCAGCTCACCCGGTGGACAGGGTGGGCAGCCCCAGCATTTT	CASSPGGQGGQPQHF
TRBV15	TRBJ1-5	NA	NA	TGTGCCACCAGCAGAGATCACGAGACAGGAGGCCAGCCCCAGCATTTT	CATSRDHETGGQPQHF
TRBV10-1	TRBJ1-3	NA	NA	TGCGCCAGCAGTGGGGCGCAGGCCCACTCTGGAAACACCATATATTTT	CASSGAQAHSGNTIYF
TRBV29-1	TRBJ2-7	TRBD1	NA	TGCAGCGTCCGACAGGGACCCGTCGAGCAGTACTTC	CSVRQGPVEQYF
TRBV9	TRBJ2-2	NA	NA	TGTGCCAGCAGCCCCGACAACACCGGGGAGCTGTTTTTT	CASSPDNTGELFF
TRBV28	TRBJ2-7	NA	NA	TGTGCCAGCAGCCCCGAGTCCGGGGGCGAGCAGTACTTC	CASSPESGGEQYF
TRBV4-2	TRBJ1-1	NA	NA	TGTGCCAGCAGCTTTGAGGGGGACACTGAAGCTTTCTTT	CASSFEGDTEAFF
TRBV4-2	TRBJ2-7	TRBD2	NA	TGTGCCAGCAGCCAAGAGCGGGGGGGCTCCTACGAGCAGTACTTC	CASSQERGGSYEQYF
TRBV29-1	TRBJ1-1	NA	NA	TGCAGCGTTATTCCGGGGGCGGTGAACACTGAAGCTTTCTTT	CSVIPGAVNTEAFF
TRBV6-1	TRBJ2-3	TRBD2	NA	TGTGCCAGCAGTGAATCTAGCGGGACCTATACGGCCTTT	CASSESSGTYTAF
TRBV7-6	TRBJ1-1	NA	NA	TGTGCCAGCAGCTTAGGGGGGGGAAGGACTGAAGCTTTCTTT	CASSLGGGRTEAFF
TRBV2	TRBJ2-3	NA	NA	TGTGCCAGCAGTGCCGGACGAGGCACAGATACGCAGTATTTT	CASSAGRGTDTQYF
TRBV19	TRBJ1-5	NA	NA	TGTGCCAGTAGTGGGGGGGGTAGCGGGCCCCAGCATTTT	CASSGGGSGPQHF
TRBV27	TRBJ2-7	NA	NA	TGTGCCAGCAGTTTAAAGGGGACCCCTCCTCGGGAGCAGTACTTC	CASSLKGTPPREQYF
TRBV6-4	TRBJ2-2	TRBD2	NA	TGTGCCAGCAGTGACTCAGCGGGAGGGGACACCGGGGAGCTGTTTTTT	CASSDSAGGDTGELFF
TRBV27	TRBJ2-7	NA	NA	TGTGCCAGCAGTTTAGTCTCCGGGTCCCGCCCTTACGAGCAGTACTTC	CASSLVSGSRPYEQYF
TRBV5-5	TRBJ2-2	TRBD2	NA	TGTGCCAGCAGCTTGGAGCGGGGAGTAGGCACCGGGGAGCTGTTTTTT	CASSLERGVGTGELFF
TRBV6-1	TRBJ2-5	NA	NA	TGTGCCAGCGGTAGCGCAGGGAAGACCCAGTACTTC	CASGSAGKTQYF